The 21 T cell receptor beta chains listed next were all sequenced from one sample in a study of monozygotic twins with inflammatory bowel disease. TCRdb re-called the 5' RACE reads; one entry per CDR3 protein, DNA not given. In all, the sample yields 200,000 to 250,000 distinct CDR3 sequences. The sample comprised blood. The receptor set was obtained from a human donor with ulcerative colitis or Crohn's disease, or a healthy co-twin of an affected twin (not recorded which).

The chain joins TRBV12-3 or TRBV12-4 to TRBJ1-1. The CDR3 totals 14 residues. The CDR3: CASSFEGLNTEAFF.

V is TRBV6-1 and J is TRBJ2-3; TCRdb's D call, TRBD2, is unchecked because there is no DNA. Germline CDR1 MNHNS, CDR2 SASEGT. The CDR3 has 14 amino acids. The chain's CDR3 is CATSEGFYKDTQYF.

J is TRBJ1-1 and V is TRBV3-1; the TCRdb call, TRBD1, lacks DNA for checking. CDR1 is LGHDT, CDR2 YNNKEL, per germline (reference sequence). The CDR3 is made up of 14 amino acids. CDR3 protein: CASTWTGADTEAFF.

V is TRBV12-5 and J is TRBJ2-1. This CDR3 spans 11 amino acids. Per the germline V gene, CDR1 is LGHNT and CDR2 is FRNRAP. CDR3 in amino acids: CASGGIDQQFF.

Here the CDR3 reads CASSEGRDRGPNQPQHF. The chain joins TRBV2 to TRBJ1-5; TCRdb gives TRBD1 as the D gene, but with no DNA this cannot be confirmed. The CDR3 has 17 residues. CDR1 and CDR2 from the germline V gene are SNHLY and FYNNEI. Full variable domain (outside the CDR3, taken from reference TRBV2 and TRBJ1-5): EPEVTQTPSHQVTQMGQEVILRCVPISNHLYFYWYRQILGQKVEFLVSFYNNEISEKSEIFDDQFSVERPDGSNFTLKIRSTKLEDSAMYFCASSEGRDRGPNQPQHFGDGTRLSIL.

The V gene is TRBV12-3 or TRBV12-4, the J gene TRBJ1-5; the TCRdb call, TRBD1, lacks DNA for checking. There are 14 residues in the CDR3. CDR3: CASSYGGSNQPQHF.

This rearrangement joins TRBV5-6 to TRBJ2-5; lacking DNA, the TRBD2 call made by TCRdb goes unchecked. CDR1 is SGHDT, CDR2 YYEEEE, per germline. The CDR3 is 19 amino acids. The CDR3 sequence: CASSSFWRLAGGPPGTQYF. Variable domain in full (rest from reference TRBV5-6 and TRBJ2-5): DAGVTQSPTHLIKTRGQQVTLRCSPKSGHDTVSWYQQALGQGPQFIFQYYEEEERQRGNFPDRFSGHQFPNYSSELNVNALLLGDSALYLCASSSFWRLAGGPPGTQYFGPGTRLLVL.

The chain joins TRBV7-2 to TRBJ1-4. Per germline, CDR1 SGHTA and CDR2 FQGNSA. This CDR3 has 13 amino acids. This chain's CDR3 is CASGPYSGEKLFF.

The chain employs TRBV12-3 or TRBV12-4 and TRBJ2-1. The length of the CDR3 is 13 residues. CDR3 loop: CASKKSSYNEQFF.

The gene calls are TRBV9 and TRBJ2-1; TCRdb indicates TRBD2, and absent DNA this call remains unverified. Germline V gene sequence: CDR1 SGDLS, CDR2 YYNGEE. This CDR3 has 15 residues. This CDR3 is CASSVAGGRDNEQFF.

This sequence joins TRBV6-1 and TRBJ1-6; the TRBD1 assignment by TCRdb is unverifiable without DNA. The CDR3 is 14 amino acids. Germline CDR1 reads MNHNS; CDR2 reads SASEGT. CDR3 region: CAMWTGRVGSPLHF.

The chain uses TRBV5-1 and TRBJ2-7; no DNA is available, so the TRBD1 call from TCRdb remains unchecked. The CDR3 has 17 residues. The germline V gene encodes CDR1 SGHRS and CDR2 YFSETQ. The CDR3 loop is CASSSGTGGEIVYEQYF.

J is TRBJ1-2 and V is TRBV7-9; absent DNA, TCRdb's TRBD1 call cannot be checked. This CDR3 region has 15 residues. Per the germline V gene, CDR1 is SEHNR and CDR2 is FQNEAQ (reference sequence). The CDR3 spells CASSLEEIQGYGYTF. Together with reference TRBV7-9 and TRBJ1-2, the CDR3 gives the full variable domain: DTGVSQNPRHKITKRGQNVTFRCDPISEHNRLYWYRQTLGQGPEFLTYFQNEAQLEKSRLLSDRFSAERPKGSFSTLEIQRTEQGDSAMYLCASSLEEIQGYGYTFGSGTRLTVV.

The chain is built from TRBV20-1 and TRBJ1-1; TCRdb's assignment of TRBD1 cannot be checked, as there is no DNA. The CDR3 sequence is 13 residues long. CDR1 is DFQATT and CDR2 is SNEGSKA in the germline V gene (reference sequence). This chain's CDR3 is CSARVPGTPEAFF.

The genes are TRBV9 and TRBJ2-6. CDR1 is SGDLS, CDR2 YYNGEE, per germline. There are 14 residues in the CDR3. CDR3 in amino acids: CASSVNSGANVLTF.

The J gene is TRBJ2-1, the V gene TRBV12-3 or TRBV12-4. The CDR3 has 11 amino acids. This CDR3 reads CASSEGIEQFF.

The gene calls are TRBV5-1 and TRBJ2-3; TCRdb returns TRBD1, unconfirmable since there is no DNA. This CDR3 region has 14 residues. Germline V CDR1 and CDR2: SGHRS, YFSETQ. This CDR3 is CASSRDREEDTQYF.

This sequence joins TRBV7-2 and TRBJ2-5; without DNA, the TCRdb call of TRBD2 cannot be checked. Germline V gene sequence: CDR1 SGHTA, CDR2 FQGNSA. CDR3 length: 18 amino acids. The CDR3 is CASSLALLAGAQQETQYF.

The rearrangement joins TRBV20-1 to TRBJ1-2. The CDR3 has 13 residues. CDR1 DFQATT and CDR2 SNEGSKA come from the germline V gene (reference sequence). The CDR3 loop reads CSARQDYNYGYTF.

The V call is TRBV9, the J call TRBJ2-3; TCRdb's assignment of TRBD1 cannot be checked, as there is no DNA. The CDR3 has 17 amino acids. Germline CDR1 and CDR2: SGDLS and YYNGEE. CDR3 amino acids: CASSVGSGTVFTDTQYF. Drawing the rest from reference TRBV9 and TRBJ2-3, the complete variable domain is DSGVTQTPKHLITATGQRVTLRCSPRSGDLSVYWYQQSLDQGLQFLIQYYNGEERAKGNILERFSAQQFPDLHSELNLSSLELGDSALYFCASSVGSGTVFTDTQYFGPGTRLTVL.

The chain is built from TRBV5-1 and TRBJ1-3. Per the germline V gene, CDR1 is SGHRS and CDR2 is YFSETQ. This CDR3 has 14 residues. This chain's CDR3 is CASSWGASGNTIYF.